This is a list of T cell receptor beta chains from one sample in a study of cytomegalovirus exposure and HLA in healthy donors. Method: immunoSEQ multiplex PCR; TCRdb's copy keeps in-frame clones and lacks some. The sample includes 300,000 or so clones, 84% seen only once; the top ten take 2% to 2.5%. Sequenced: PBMCs. These TCRs come from a woman between 40 and 50 years old in good health and CMV-seropositive. CDR3s include the opening cysteine and the closing phenylalanine or tryptophan. D genes are given only for firm matches. Size is stated for part of the rows, as once, few or many counts, or as a class when the clone is expanded.

v_gene: TRBV18
abundance: .
d_gene: TRBD2
j_gene: TRBJ2-3
CDR3nt: TGTGCCAGCTCACCTCAACCGAGCGGGAGCCTCGGCAGCACAGATACGCAGTATTTT
CDR3aa: CASSPQPSGSLGSTDTQYF

v_gene: TRBV19
abundance: .
d_gene: .
j_gene: TRBJ2-7
CDR3nt: TGTGCCAGTAGTAGTTCAGGGGGAGGCTACGAGCAGTACTTC
CDR3aa: CASSSSGGGYEQYF

v_gene: TRBV19
abundance: .
d_gene: .
j_gene: TRBJ1-5
CDR3nt: TGTGCCAGTAGTATATTGAGGGAAAGCAATCAGCCCCAGCATTTT
CDR3aa: CASSILRESNQPQHF

v_gene: TRBV7-6
abundance: .
d_gene: TRBD1
j_gene: TRBJ2-7
CDR3nt: TGTGCCAGCAGCGACAGGACAGGGGCATACGAGCAGTACTTC
CDR3aa: CASSDRTGAYEQYF

v_gene: TRBV29-1
abundance: .
d_gene: .
j_gene: TRBJ1-2
CDR3nt: TGCAGCGTTGTATTGGGGATGCGGGGTGGCTACACCTTC
CDR3aa: CSVVLGMRGGYTF

v_gene: TRBV27
abundance: .
d_gene: TRBD2
j_gene: TRBJ2-3
CDR3nt: TGTGCCAGCAGTCTAACTAGCGCGGATACGCAGTATTTT
CDR3aa: CASSLTSADTQYF

v_gene: TRBV7-9
abundance: .
d_gene: TRBD2
j_gene: TRBJ2-1
CDR3nt: TGTGCCAGCAGCTTTCGACTAGCGGGAGAAATCAATGAGCAGTTCTTC
CDR3aa: CASSFRLAGEINEQFF

v_gene: TRBV18
abundance: .
d_gene: TRBD1
j_gene: TRBJ1-1
CDR3nt: TGTGCCAGCAGAGCAGGACAGGTGAACACTGAAGCTTTCTTT
CDR3aa: CASRAGQVNTEAFF

v_gene: TRBV6-1
abundance: .
d_gene: .
j_gene: TRBJ1-2
CDR3nt: TGTGCCAGCAGTGCCCACAGGGATGGCTACACCTTC
CDR3aa: CASSAHRDGYTF

v_gene: TRBV10-3
abundance: .
d_gene: TRBD2
j_gene: TRBJ2-2
CDR3nt: TGTGCCATCAGTGTCTCGGGGTCGGGGCTAGCGGGAGACACCGGGGAGCTGTTTTTT
CDR3aa: CAISVSGSGLAGDTGELFF

v_gene: TRBV28
abundance: once
d_gene: .
j_gene: TRBJ1-5
CDR3nt: TGTGCCAGCAGTTTAATCAGTAGCAATCAGCCCCAGCATTTT
CDR3aa: CASSLISSNQPQHF

v_gene: TRBV2
abundance: .
d_gene: .
j_gene: TRBJ2-1
CDR3nt: TGTGCCAGCAGGCCAACGGACACTCTGAATGAGCAGTTCTTC
CDR3aa: CASRPTDTLNEQFF

v_gene: TRBV7-8
abundance: .
d_gene: TRBD1
j_gene: TRBJ2-6
CDR3nt: TGTGCCAGCAGGATACAGGGGGCCTTCTCTGGGGCCAACGTCCTGACTTTC
CDR3aa: CASRIQGAFSGANVLTF

v_gene: TRBV4-3
abundance: .
d_gene: TRBD2
j_gene: TRBJ2-2
CDR3nt: TGCGCCAGCAGCCAAGAGGCGGGAGGCACGACCGGGGAGCTGTTTTTT
CDR3aa: CASSQEAGGTTGELFF

v_gene: TRBV11-1
abundance: .
d_gene: .
j_gene: TRBJ1-2
CDR3nt: TGTGCCAGCAGCTTAGAGGCAGGGAACTATGGCTACACCTTC
CDR3aa: CASSLEAGNYGYTF

v_gene: TRBV5-8
abundance: .
d_gene: .
j_gene: TRBJ2-4
CDR3nt: TGTGCCAGATCAGGACAGTCCTTAGCCAAAAACATTCAGTACTTC
CDR3aa: CARSGQSLAKNIQYF

v_gene: TRBV27
abundance: .
d_gene: TRBD2
j_gene: TRBJ2-1
CDR3nt: TGTGCCAGCAGAAAAGGGACTAGCGGGAGCTTAGGTTGGGGCAATGAGCAGTTCTTC
CDR3aa: CASRKGTSGSLGWGNEQFF